The following is a T cell receptor (beta chain) sequence with its context. This clonotype was picked up a small number of times. Its antigen is unknown. No base qualities exist here, and no much larger clone lies one base off it. The CDR3 contains 14 residues, cysteine and phenylalanine counted. Kept here is only the CDR3 DNA, which spans 42 bases and is read in frame from base 1. CDR1 and CDR2 are drawn from the germline V gene (reference sequence): DFQATT, SNEGSKA. Deletion took 3 bases off V and 6 bases off J, with a span of 16 bases between the germline ends. Receptor libraries were prepared by PCR. The instrument was an Illumina HiSeq 2500. TCR libraries were prepared with molecular barcoding, using unique molecular identifiers to normalize TCRbeta repertoire quantification. Clones were called with MiXCR by TCRdb after fastp trimmed the public reads at Q25, and only in-frame beta chains were retained. When rows share a CDR3 protein, they turn into one entry using the most common DNA and genes. In all, the sample holds 800,000 to 1,000,000 distinct CDR3 sequences, and roughly 29% of those were seen once. The ten largest clones capture roughly 31% of the sample.

The sample originates from a study of T-cell reconstitution after alpha-beta-depleted transplantation in children (TCRdb year 2016). For context, the study as a whole: Using TCR repertoire profiling, the study followed T-cell immune reconstitution in a quantitative way in children after TCRalphabeta/CD19-depleted allogeneic hematopoietic cell transplantation.

The meaning of the sample's treatment or condition label: allogeneic hematopoietic cell transplantation with graft depleted of TCRalphabeta T cells and CD19 B cells. TCRalphabeta/CD19-depleted allogeneic hematopoietic cell grafts were given to the transplant recipients, all of whom were children. The study at large found these results: Hyperexpanded clone frequencies declined over subsequent months; after one year, T-cell counts and TCRbeta diversity were mostly attributed to newly produced T cells. Apparently early alphabetaT-cell count recovery about two months after transplant reportedly relied on only several hundred rapidly expanded clones derived from non-depleted graft cells. In some patients, high TCRbeta diversity at day 60 was attributed to recipient T cells and intrathymic progenitors that had survived conditioning.

The chain joins TRBV20-1 to TRBJ2-3, with the D segment identity uncertain. The TCR originated in a boy under two years old who had a stem cell transplant for SCID, so the T cells may come from the graft donor. The sample in question was PBMCs, mostly from graft donor cells, obtained 360 days after TCRalphabeta/CD19-depleted stem cell transplant. The CDR3 region: CSASADLASDTQYF. DNA sequence: TGCAGTGCTAGCGCGGACCTTGCGTCGGATACGCAGTATTTT.